Given below is one TCR beta chain in context. Its antigen is as yet unknown. Trimming left V 2 bases short and J 8 bases short, with 20 bases between. The germline gives CDR1 DFQATT, CDR2 SNEGSKA (reference sequence). The CDR3 contains 15 residues. The data are from a study of metastatic and nonmetastatic thyroid tumors. The wider study: Repertoires were compared across blood and tumor or nodule tissue from malignant and benign thyroid patients. Study results and caveats: Across blood and tumor, TCR beta diversity in malignant thyroid tumors was reportedly significantly higher than in benign nodules.

Under the authors' procedure: Variation in CDR3 across clinicopathological groups served as the basis for constructing a distant-metastasis classifier in papillary thyroid cancer. MiXCR re-clonotyped the PCR reads for TCRdb. TCRdb's processing, not the authors', yielded these V and J calls. Of around 16,000 clones in the sample, about 23% were seen once. None of the patients had undergone any treatment ahead of thyroid surgery. The chain combines TRBV20-1 with TRBJ2-3; D tentatively fits TRBD1 or TRBD2 (6 bases each). The source is a male donor with papillary thyroid cancer or a benign thyroid nodule (not recorded which). Some clones in this sample may be carry-over from other donors' samples. Sequencing input: blood. This chain's CDR3 is CSARYTGAPRGTQYF. As DNA, the CDR3 is TGCAGTGCTAGATACACGGGGGCCCCGAGAGGTACGCAGTATTTT.